The entry below gives a single T cell receptor (beta chain) sequence along with its context. What antigen it recognizes has not been identified. No quality values exist for individual bases; no much larger clone is one base distant. The data were obtained in a study of CD8 T cells in Susac syndrome (dated by TCRdb to the late 2010s). A note on the overall study: The study used repertoire sequencing to test whether antigen drove CD8+ T cell activation and differentiation in Susac syndrome. What the study reported, not specific to this receptor: The number of individuals in the TCR sequencing and HLA analysis was acknowledged as relatively small.

RNA was extracted using the RNeasy kit, and roughly 0.5 to 1 microgram was reverse transcribed with random hexamers. The immunoSEQ multiplex PCR assay, covering 54 Vbeta and 13 Jbeta segments, was used to amplify TCR beta CDR3 regions. Bias from PCR amplification was corrected by using a synthetic template baseline for primer optimization and for computational correction. On the study's bioinformatics: Only productive sequences were kept, with reads annotated to V, D and J genes according to IMGT and analyzed in immunoSEQ Analyzer. Clonality was computed as one minus Shannon entropy normalized by log2 of the number of productive unique sequences. Public and private clones were assessed among the 100 most prevalent clones of each patient and control. Susac-specific clones were defined as absent from healthy and MS cohorts, over a thousand published viral clones and other ImmuneACCESS disease sequences. The raw public data were reprocessed by TCRdb itself: fastp quality trimming at Q25, MiXCR clonotype calling, in-frame beta chains only. Records with the same CDR3 protein are collapsed into one entry carrying the most frequent genes and DNA. The V and J calls and clone size come from TCRdb's table, not from the authors' own analysis. Across this sample there are some 110,000 distinct CDR3 sequences, with more than 85% seen only once. The ten largest account for about 0.087% of the sample.

CDR1 is given as MDHEN and CDR2 as SYDVKM, both from the germline V gene. V is cut back by 5 bases and J by 2 bases, with 6 bases in the junction unmatched. The CDR3 contains 14 residues, cysteine and phenylalanine counted. Only the CDR3 DNA stays, 42 bases, in frame from base 1. Peripheral blood CD8+ and CD4+ T cells from healthy donors, Susac syndrome patients and multiple sclerosis patients were profiled using high-throughput TCR beta sequencing. Multiple sclerosis controls were treatment-naive patients with stable or active relapsing-remitting disease fulfilling revised McDonald criteria. Bulk CD8+ and CD4+ T cells were purified by magnetic negative isolation, whereas CD8+ TEMRA cells were enriched by FACS. Blood was collected in EDTA tubes and processed within 24 hours, with PBMCs isolated through density gradient centrifugation. PBMCs intended for TCR sequencing were frozen in liquid nitrogen and were later thawed in a 37 degrees C water bath. The sorted or isolated CD4+, CD8+ and CD8+ TEMRA cells had a purity of 90% or higher.

The chain links TRBV28 with TRBJ2-7, with 7 middle bases fitting TRBD1. The TCR originated in a human donor with multiple sclerosis. Sequenced: CD4+ T cells from PBMCs. The encoded CDR3 is CASSLTGTAYEQYF. In nucleotides, the sequence is TGTGCCAGCAGTCTAACCGGGACAGCCTACGAGCAGTACTTC.